The 28 T cell receptor beta chains below were found in one sample sequenced in a study of shared clonotypes between healthy human individuals. Naivety among CD8 cells was defined by CD45RO negativity and positive CCR7 selection, thereby excluding terminally differentiated effector memory CD45RA+ cells. Sequencing was performed with immunoSEQ multiplex PCR; in TCRdb, only in-frame clones are kept and a portion is missing. The table includes about 2 million clones, just under 95% detected once. The sequencing input was naive CD8+ T cells sorted from blood. The receptors come from a man between 18 and 35 years old in good health.

This chain connects TRBV4-3 to TRBJ2-3; TRBD2 might be the D (6 bases). The CDR3 runs to 17 residues. V was clipped by 0 bases and J by 4 bases, with 17 bases between them. Germline assignment: CDR1 LGHNA and CDR2 YSLEER. CDR3 sequence (DNA): TGCGCCAGCAGCCAAGACCTACTGGGACTGGCGGCAGATACGCAGTATTTT. It translates to CASSQDLLGLAADTQYF.

The V gene is TRBV27, the J gene TRBJ1-2; D unresolved. V dropped 6 bases and J dropped 4 bases, with 12 bases sitting between them. CDR1 is MNHEY, CDR2 SMNVEV, per germline (reference sequence). The CDR3 loop spans 13 amino acids. The CDR3 DNA reads TGTGCCAGCAGCCTACTTGAGGGCTATGGCTACACCTTC. It translates to CASSLLEGYGYTF.

The V gene is TRBV6-5, the J gene TRBJ2-7; D uncertain. This CDR3 has 12 amino acids. V shed 9 bases and J shed 5 bases, with 14 bases lying between them. Germline values: CDR1 MNHEY, CDR2 SVGAGI. For the CDR3, the DNA is TGTGCCAGAGATTGTTGTCCCCACGAGCAGTACTTC. Translated: CARDCCPHEQYF.

Of note for this clone: Other DNA sequences of this sample code for an identical CDR3. The V and J genes are TRBV7-9 and TRBJ2-1; D may be TRBD1 (6 bases). Trimming cost V 1 base and J 10 bases, with 8 bases left between them. The CDR3 has 12 amino acids. Germline V CDR1 and CDR2: SEHNR, FQNEAQ (reference sequence). DNA for the CDR3: TGTGCCAGCAGCTTAGGGGGGCGGGAGCAGTTCTTC. Translating it yields CASSLGGREQFF.

The chain employs TRBV29-1 and TRBJ1-6; weak D call: TRBD1 (6 bases). From germline, CDR1 is SQVTM and CDR2 ANQGSEA. V shed 5 bases and J shed 8 bases, with 13 bases lying between them. The CDR3 is made up of 13 amino acids. The CDR3 nucleotides read TGCAGCGTTTCCACAGGGTTGGATTCACCCCTCCACTTT. Protein sequence: CSVSTGLDSPLHF.

CDR3 sequence reads: CASSTDGEETQYF. The CDR3 DNA sequence: TGTGCCAGCAGCACGGACGGGGAAGAGACCCAGTACTTC. V usage is TRBV7-9 and J usage is TRBJ2-5, with D possibly matching TRBD2 (5 bases). The CDR3 covers 13 residues. Trimming took off 5 bases at V and 3 bases at J, with 10 bases between the two ends. The germline V gene has CDR1 SEHNR and CDR2 FQNEAQ (reference sequence).

The rearrangement links TRBV10-3 to TRBJ1-2; tentatively, D is TRBD1 (6 bases). The CDR3 is 16 residues long. CDR1 ENHRY and CDR2 SYGVKD come from the germline V gene. The V end lost 0 bases, the J end lost 1 base, and 12 bases lay between the germline ends. The CDR3 DNA sequence: TGTGCCATCAGTGAGTCTGGGGCAGGGGATAACTATGGCTACACCTTC. This encodes CAISESGAGDNYGYTF.

The chain links TRBV6-1 to TRBJ2-3; D is undetermined. This CDR3 has 18 residues. The germline V and J ends were trimmed by 4 bases and 0 bases, with 20 bases remaining between them. Germline V gene data show CDR1 as MNHNS and CDR2 as SASEGT. DNA of the CDR3: TGTGCCAGCAGTGTTAAGTGGATAGACGCATCGAGCACAGATACGCAGTATTTT. It is translated as CASSVKWIDASSTDTQYF.

The V and J genes are TRBV4-1 and TRBJ2-1, with 7 bases fitting TRBD2. Germline lookup yields CDR1 MGHRA and CDR2 YSYEKL. The V gene end was trimmed by 4 bases and the J gene end by 1 base; junction bases not matched to a gene: 7. This CDR3 region has 16 residues. The chain's CDR3 is CASSPTLAESYNEQFF. Written as DNA, the CDR3 is TGCGCCAGCAGCCCGACTCTAGCGGAATCCTACAATGAGCAGTTCTTC.

The rearrangement links TRBV4-3 to TRBJ2-3, with D uncertain. The CDR3 covers 13 residues. Germline assignment: CDR1 LGHNA and CDR2 YSLEER. The V end was cut by 1 base, the J end by 4 bases, with 6 bases between. CDR3 loop: CASSQVEADTQYF. CDR3 in DNA: TGCGCCAGCAGCCAAGTTGAGGCAGATACGCAGTATTTT.

The V and J genes are TRBV5-1 and TRBJ1-6, with D unresolved. CDR3 size: 17 residues. CDR1 and CDR2 (germline): SGHRS, YFSETQ. Trimming removed 5 bases from V and 0 bases from J, with 15 bases in between. The CDR3, as DNA: TGCGCCAGCAGTTCGCGGACTGCGAGCTCCTATAATTCACCCCTCCACTTT. It specifies CASSSRTASSYNSPLHF.

V usage is TRBV7-9 and J usage is TRBJ1-2, with unresolved D. The CDR3 has 13 amino acids. CDR1 and CDR2 from the germline V gene are SEHNR and FQNEAQ (reference sequence). V lost 10 bases, J lost 3 bases, and 15 bases lay in between. The DNA of the CDR3 is TGTGCCATAGAAATTGGCGGATACTATGGCTACACCTTC. Translating gives CAIEIGGYYGYTF. The whole variable domain, remainder taken from reference TRBV7-9 and TRBJ1-2, is DTGVSQNPRHKITKRGQNVTFRCDPISEHNRLYWYRQTLGQGPEFLTYFQNEAQLEKSRLLSDRFSAERPKGSFSTLEIQRTEQGDSAMYLCAIEIGGYYGYTFGSGTRLTVV.

Notes on this clone: The same CDR3 is also encoded by other DNA sequences in this sample. The V and J genes are TRBV4-1 and TRBJ2-7; 8 bases are shared with TRBD1. Germline CDR1 and CDR2: MGHRA and YSYEKL. CDR3 length equals 15 residues. The V segment lost 2 bases and the J segment 0 bases; nucleotides outside the gene matches: 3. For the CDR3, the DNA is TGCGCCAGCAGCCAACTAACAGGGGGCTCCTACGAGCAGTACTTC. As protein: CASSQLTGGSYEQYF.

This chain joins TRBV5-4 and TRBJ1-1; tentative D call: TRBD1 (5 bases). Germline V gives CDR1 SGHNT, CDR2 YYREEE (reference sequence). V dropped 4 bases and J dropped 5 bases, with 15 bases sitting between them. The CDR3 length is 14 residues. This CDR3 reads CASSQDHGGTEAFF. CDR3 DNA sequence: TGTGCCAGCAGCCAAGATCACGGGGGGACTGAAGCTTTCTTT.

The V and J genes are TRBV7-9 and TRBJ1-1; D call uncertain. Germline V gives CDR1 SEHNR, CDR2 FQNEAQ (reference sequence). The CDR3 is 12 residues long. Trimming left V 8 bases short and J 0 bases short, with 7 bases between. The DNA of the CDR3 is TGTGCCAGCGCAGGCCTGAACACTGAAGCTTTCTTT. Translating gives CASAGLNTEAFF.

CDR3 protein: CASSWGNNQPQHF. CDR3 DNA sequence: TGTGCCAGCAGTTGGGGCAATAATCAGCCCCAGCATTTT. The rearrangement joins TRBV6-5 to TRBJ1-5; tentatively, D is TRBD1 (5 bases). V lost 4 bases and J 4 bases, leaving 8 bases between the germline ends. CDR3 length: 13 amino acids. Germline CDR1 reads MNHEY; CDR2 reads SVGAGI.

The chain carries TRBV27 and TRBJ2-7; TRBD2 matches at 8 bases. CDR1 and CDR2 from the germline V gene are MNHEY and SMNVEV (reference sequence). The CDR3 covers 14 residues. J gave up 2 bases and V 6 bases, and 6 bases lay outside the gene matches. CDR3 bases: TGTGCCAGCAGGATCGGGAGGGCCGCCTACGAGCAGTACTTC. Encoded protein: CASRIGRAAYEQYF.

Turning to this clone: Within the sample, other DNA sequences also encode this same CDR3. V and J are TRBV5-1 and TRBJ1-1, with a weak D call TRBD1 (5 bases). Germline values: CDR1 SGHRS, CDR2 YFSETQ. The CDR3 totals 14 residues. V was clipped by 0 bases and J by 0 bases, with 6 bases between them. The CDR3: CASSLGGMNTEAFF. The CDR3 DNA reads TGCGCCAGCAGCTTGGGGGGGATGAACACTGAAGCTTTCTTT.

The rearrangement links TRBV4-2 to TRBJ2-1; D remains ambiguous. This CDR3 contains 13 residues. The ends were cut back, 0 bases at V and 7 bases at J, with 7 bases in the middle. Germline values: CDR1 LGHNA, CDR2 YNFKEQ. CDR3 sequence (DNA): TGTGCCAGCAGCCAAGATGGGTTTAATGAGCAGTTCTTC. Protein sequence: CASSQDGFNEQFF.

The J gene is TRBJ2-1, the V gene TRBV13, with 10 bases matching TRBD2. This CDR3 is 15 amino acids long. In germline, CDR1 is PRHDT, CDR2 FYEKMQ (reference sequence). Trimming took 3 bases from V and 8 from J; bases not matched to a gene: 7. The CDR3 DNA sequence: TGTGCCAGCAGCTTTACACAGCGGGGGGGCCATGAGCAGTTCTTC. This gives the protein CASSFTQRGGHEQFF.

The table lists this clone with a count of one. The CDR3 is CASSLLKAGNTGELFF. The CDR3 bases are TGCGCCAGCAGCCTCCTGAAGGCAGGGAACACCGGGGAGCTGTTTTTT. The chain links TRBV4-1 to TRBJ2-2; D not resolved. The CDR3 covers 16 residues. With 4 bases removed from V and 1 base from J, the gap between germline ends came to 13 bases. Germline V gene sequence: CDR1 MGHRA, CDR2 YSYEKL.

The chain carries TRBV19 and TRBJ2-1; 7 bases are a match to TRBD2. Germline V gene lookup returns CDR1 LNHDA and CDR2 SQIVND (reference sequence). This CDR3 contains 15 residues. Trimming removed 2 bases from V and 8 bases from J; junction bases left unmatched: 9. CDR3: CASSITGLGIDEQFF. The CDR3 region has the DNA TGTGCCAGTAGTATAACCGGACTAGGTATTGATGAGCAGTTCTTC.

The chain couples TRBV5-1 to TRBJ2-2, with 9 bases matching TRBD2. V trimming: 3 bases; J trimming: 1 base; junction bases outside the gene matches: 7. Germline V gene lookup returns CDR1 SGHRS and CDR2 YFSETQ. The CDR3 length is 17 residues. The CDR3 here is CASSSSLSGRNTGELFF. DNA for the CDR3: TGCGCCAGCAGCTCCTCTCTTAGCGGGAGGAACACCGGGGAGCTGTTTTTT.

This clone has a handful of counts. The chain recombines TRBV4-1 with TRBJ1-1; weak D call: TRBD1 (5 bases). The CDR3 is 15 residues long. The V end was cut by 4 bases, the J end by 1 base, with 13 bases between. The germline CDR1 and CDR2 sequences are MGHRA and YSYEKL. The CDR3 sequence is CASSPAGGGNTEAFF. In nucleotides, the CDR3 is TGCGCCAGCAGCCCTGCCGGGGGAGGGAACACTGAAGCTTTCTTT.

The rearrangement uses TRBV4-3 and TRBJ2-1, with 11 bases identical to TRBD2. This CDR3 region has 14 residues. Germline CDR1 reads LGHNA; CDR2 reads YSLEER. Trimming cost V 5 bases and J 7 bases; bases outside gene matches: 4. The CDR3 nucleotides read TGCGCCAGCAGCGTGGCTAGCGGGAGGAATGAGCAGTTCTTC. Encoded protein: CASSVASGRNEQFF.

This clone was seen once. This CDR3 is also generated by other DNA sequences in the sample. The chain joins TRBV11-3 to TRBJ2-7; no clear D. Trimming stripped 3 bases from V and 1 base from J, with 4 bases between. The CDR3 extends over 12 amino acids. Germline CDR1 is SGHNT and CDR2 is YENEEA. The CDR3 reads CASSLDSYEQYF. Here the CDR3 DNA reads TGTGCCAGCAGCTTGGATTCCTACGAGCAGTACTTC.

The chain recombines TRBV7-2 with TRBJ2-1; D is unresolved. The CDR3 loop spans 13 amino acids. In germline, CDR1 is SGHTA, CDR2 FQGNSA. V gave up 8 bases and J gave up 5 bases, with 13 bases separating them. CDR3 residues: CASLWGGHNEQFF. The CDR3 bases are TGTGCCAGCCTATGGGGTGGTCACAATGAGCAGTTCTTC.

The CDR3 DNA follows: TGCGCCAGCAGCTTGGAAGGAGGTTTCACTGAAGCTTTCTTT. This translates into CASSLEGGFTEAFF. The chain couples TRBV5-1 to TRBJ1-1, with no clear D. From germline, CDR1 is SGHRS and CDR2 YFSETQ. Trimming stripped 0 bases from V and 4 bases from J, with 10 bases between. The CDR3 is 14 residues long.